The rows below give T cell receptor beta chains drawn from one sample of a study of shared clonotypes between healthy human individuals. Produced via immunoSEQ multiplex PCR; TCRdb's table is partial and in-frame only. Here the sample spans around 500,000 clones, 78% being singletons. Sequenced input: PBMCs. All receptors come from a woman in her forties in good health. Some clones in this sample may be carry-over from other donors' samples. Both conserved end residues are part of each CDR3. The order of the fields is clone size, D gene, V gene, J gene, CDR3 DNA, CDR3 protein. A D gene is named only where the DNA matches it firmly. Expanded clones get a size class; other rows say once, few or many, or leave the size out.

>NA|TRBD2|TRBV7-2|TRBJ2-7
TGTGCCAGCAGCCGGACTAGCGGGAACTTAGGCGAGCAGTACTTC
CASSRTSGNLGEQYF
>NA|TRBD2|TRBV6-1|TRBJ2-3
TGTGCCAGCAGTGAAGGACTAGCCGTAGATACGCAGTATTTT
CASSEGLAVDTQYF
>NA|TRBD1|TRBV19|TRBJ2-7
TGTGCCAGTAGTACGAGGACAGGGGGTAAACGCGAGCAGTACTTC
CASSTRTGGKREQYF
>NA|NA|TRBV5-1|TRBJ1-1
TGCGCCAGCAGCACCCTAGATGGGTATGGGAACACTGAAGCTTTCTTT
CASSTLDGYGNTEAFF
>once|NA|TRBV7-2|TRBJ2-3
TGTGCCAGCAGCCGGGGCGGGACAAACACAGATACGCAGTATTTT
CASSRGGTNTDTQYF
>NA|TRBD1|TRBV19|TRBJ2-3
TGTGCCAGTAGTATAGCCGCCCGACAGGGGGCTGGAGATACGCAGTATTTT
CASSIAARQGAGDTQYF
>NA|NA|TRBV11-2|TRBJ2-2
TGTGCCAGCAGCTTAGGACGGAACACCGGGGAGCTGTTTTTT
CASSLGRNTGELFF
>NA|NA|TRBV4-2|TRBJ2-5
TGTGCCAGCAGCCAAGATGTCGACCAAGAGACCCAGTACTTC
CASSQDVDQETQYF
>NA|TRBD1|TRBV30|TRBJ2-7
TGTGCCTGGACAAGGGGGCCGCCCTACGAGCAGTACTTC
CAWTRGPPYEQYF
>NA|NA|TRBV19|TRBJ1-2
TGTGCCAGTAGTATAGATGAAGTGGGCAGGACGGGCTACACCTTC
CASSIDEVGRTGYTF
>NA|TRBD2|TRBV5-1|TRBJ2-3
TGCGCCAGCAGCTTCGGCGGAGCGGGAGTTACAGATACGCAGTATTTT
CASSFGGAGVTDTQYF
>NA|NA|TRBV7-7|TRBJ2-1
TGTGCCAGCAGCTTAGGTTTGTTAGATGAGCAGTTCTTC
CASSLGLLDEQFF
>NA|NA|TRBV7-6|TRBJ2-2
TGTGCCAGCAGCTCGACAGGTAAGTCGAACACCGGGGAGCTGTTTTTT
CASSSTGKSNTGELFF
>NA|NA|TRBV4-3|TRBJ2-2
TGCGCCAGCAGCCAAGAACTCCCTTGGGGCGGGGAGCTGTTTTTT
CASSQELPWGGELFF
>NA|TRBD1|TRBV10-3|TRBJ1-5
TGTGCCATCAGTGACCTGCCGGGGACAGGGAATCAGCCCCAGCATTTT
CAISDLPGTGNQPQHF
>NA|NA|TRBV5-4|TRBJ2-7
TGTGCCAGCAGCTTTTTAGGATCCGAGCAGTACTTC
CASSFLGSEQYF
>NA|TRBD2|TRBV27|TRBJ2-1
TGTGCCAGCAGTTCACTAGCGGGAGGTCGGGGTGAGCAGTTCTTC
CASSSLAGGRGEQFF
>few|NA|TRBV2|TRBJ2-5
TGTGCCAGCAGTGAAGGTCGCGACGAGACCCAGTACTTC
CASSEGRDETQYF
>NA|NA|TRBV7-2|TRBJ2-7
TGTGCCAGCAGCCCGAGAGTGATAACTAGCCCATTCGGATCCTACGAGCAGTACTTC
CASSPRVITSPFGSYEQYF